This is a list of T cell receptor beta chains from one sample in a study of glioma-infiltrating T cells after dendritic cell vaccination. TCRdb keeps only in-frame clones here, not all; method: immunoSEQ multiplex PCR. This table has tens of thousands of clones, roughly 89% appearing once. This specimen was blood, taken before dendritic cell vaccination. All receptors come from a human donor with glioblastoma. CDR3s include the opening cysteine and the closing phenylalanine or tryptophan.

j_gene	v_gene	CDR3aa
TRBJ1-5	TRBV15	CATSRDLQVNQPQHF
TRBJ2-3	TRBV19	CASSIGGQGISDTQYF
TRBJ1-2	TRBV11-3	CASSLEGRGFYGYTF
TRBJ1-1	TRBV30	CAWSDYGQGVWSTEAFF
TRBJ2-7	TRBV6-1	CATSSGQGAREQYF
TRBJ2-1	TRBV5-1	CASSLETGVIEQFF
TRBJ1-5	TRBV6-1	CASSELDQPQHF
TRBJ2-3	TRBV18	CASSAGTDTQYF
TRBJ2-1	TRBV10-3	CAISGGTGLYNEQFF
TRBJ2-3	TRBV27	CASRRKIGQGAVDTQYF
TRBJ2-1	TRBV7-9	CASSLGAGGHEQFF
TRBJ2-2	TRBV5-1	CASSQTGRDTGELFF
TRBJ2-5	TRBV15	CATSRSQYQETQYF
TRBJ2-7	TRBV18	CASSPAGDPYEQYF
TRBJ1-1	TRBV6-5	CASSKTGETEAFF
TRBJ2-5	TRBV6-1	CASMWTSGLSETQYF
TRBJ2-5	TRBV10-3	CAISEGRGGNQETQYF
TRBJ2-3	TRBV29-1	CSVEDLLTPGAGATDTQYF
TRBJ1-1	TRBV19	CASSIGPAATEAFF
TRBJ1-1	TRBV30	CAWSGFMNTEAFF
TRBJ1-2	TRBV18	CASSPLGQPGYTF
TRBJ1-2	TRBV18	CASSPGQARYGYTF
TRBJ1-6	TRBV6-1	CASGIGQNNNSPLHF
TRBJ1-2	TRBV29-1	CSVSTGEYGYTF
TRBJ2-7	TRBV28	CASTGQTSYEQYF
TRBJ1-1	TRBV11-3	CASSLSPGQLPAFF
TRBJ1-4	TRBV19	CASSFDRFEKLFF
TRBJ2-2	TRBV6-5	CASSYSGLNTGELFF
TRBJ1-5	TRBV7-9	CASSSQGNQPQHF
TRBJ1-2	TRBV6-1	CATTQRGTGEGYTF
TRBJ2-1	TRBV7-8	CASSMGLNREQFF
TRBJ2-7	TRBV30	CAWSPNREQYF
TRBJ2-7	TRBV2	CASSWDSSRSYEQYF
TRBJ2-7	TRBV25-1	CASSDQTTGAYEQYF
TRBJ1-2	TRBV29-1	CSVRSGESYGYTF
TRBJ2-2	TRBV5-5	CASSLVLADTGELFF
TRBJ2-7	TRBV11-3	CASTSWEGGEQYF
TRBJ2-5	TRBV2	CASTRAGWKETQYF
TRBJ2-3	TRBV6-6	CASSSEDTQYF
TRBJ2-2	TRBV4-1	CASSRQTGELFF
TRBJ2-2	TRBV30	CAWSVGQSYRWELFF
TRBJ2-7	TRBV5-4	CASSLFPTAGEQYF
TRBJ1-4	TRBV2	CASSPRTGNPEKLFF
TRBJ1-4	TRBV19	CASTLNRGPDEKLFF
TRBJ1-3	TRBV15	CATTETGSPNTIYF